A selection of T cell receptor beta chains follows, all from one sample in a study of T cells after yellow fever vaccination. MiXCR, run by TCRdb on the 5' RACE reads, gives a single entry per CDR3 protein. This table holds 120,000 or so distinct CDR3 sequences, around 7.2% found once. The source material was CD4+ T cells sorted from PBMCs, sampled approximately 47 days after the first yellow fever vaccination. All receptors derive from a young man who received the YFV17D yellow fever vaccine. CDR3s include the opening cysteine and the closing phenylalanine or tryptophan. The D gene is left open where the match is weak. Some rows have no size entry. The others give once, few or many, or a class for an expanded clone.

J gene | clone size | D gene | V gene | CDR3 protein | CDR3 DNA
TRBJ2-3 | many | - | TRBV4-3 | CASSQRDTQYF | TGCGCCAGCAGCCAACGAGATACGCAGTATTTT
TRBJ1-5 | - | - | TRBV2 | CAICLGRGQPQHF | TGTGCCATCTGTTTGGGTCGGGGTCAGCCCCAGCATTTT
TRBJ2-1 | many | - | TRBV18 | CASSRDLNNEQFF | TGTGCCAGCTCGCGGGACTTGAACAATGAGCAGTTCTTC
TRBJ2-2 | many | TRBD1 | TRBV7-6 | CASSFAGGRTGELFF | TGTGCCAGCAGTTTTGCAGGGGGCCGGACCGGGGAGCTGTTTTTT
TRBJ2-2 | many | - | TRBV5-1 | CASSHDYPGELFF | TGCGCCAGCAGTCACGACTACCCCGGGGAGCTGTTTTTT
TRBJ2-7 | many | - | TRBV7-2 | CASSLYGRGNEQYF | TGTGCCAGCAGCTTATATGGCAGGGGAAACGAGCAGTACTTC
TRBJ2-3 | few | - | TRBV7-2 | CASSLGRSQGTQYF | TGTGCCAGCAGCCTTGGACGGTCCCAGGGTACGCAGTATTTT
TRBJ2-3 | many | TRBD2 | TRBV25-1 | CASSTSEVTDTQYF | TGTGCCAGCAGTACTAGCGAGGTCACAGATACGCAGTATTTT
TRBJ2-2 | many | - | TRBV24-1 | CATGRSTGELFF | TGTGCCACCGGGAGGAGCACCGGGGAGCTGTTTTTT
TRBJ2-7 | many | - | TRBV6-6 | CATTERPYEQYF | TGTGCCACCACGGAGAGACCCTACGAGCAGTACTTC
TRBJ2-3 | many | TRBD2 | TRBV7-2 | CASSLAGTSGVSTDTQYF | TGTGCCAGCAGCTTAGCCGGCACTAGCGGGGTTTCCACAGATACGCAGTATTTT
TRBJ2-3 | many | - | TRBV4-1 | CASSQTPAEDTQYF | TGCGCCAGCAGCCAAACTCCGGCCGAAGATACGCAGTATTTT
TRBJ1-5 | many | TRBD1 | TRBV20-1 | CSANRGVGQPQHF | TGCAGTGCGAACAGGGGGGTCGGTCAGCCCCAGCATTTT
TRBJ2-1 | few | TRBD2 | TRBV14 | CASSQASGYNEQFF | TGTGCCAGCAGCCAGGCTAGCGGGTACAATGAGCAGTTCTTC
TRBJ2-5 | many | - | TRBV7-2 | CASSLVGGRVRETQYF | TGTGCCAGCAGCCTAGTGGGAGGTCGGGTACGAGAGACCCAGTACTTC
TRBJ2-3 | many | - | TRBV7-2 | CASSSPETDTQYF | TGTGCCAGCAGCAGCCCAGAGACAGATACGCAGTATTTT
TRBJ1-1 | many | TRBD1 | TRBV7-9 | CASSRQGSTEAFF | TGTGCCAGCAGCCGACAGGGTTCCACTGAAGCTTTCTTT
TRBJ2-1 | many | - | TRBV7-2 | CASSLVRGPGNEQFF | TGTGCCAGCAGCTTAGTTCGGGGGCCAGGGAATGAGCAGTTCTTC
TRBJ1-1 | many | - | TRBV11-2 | CASSLYQDTEAFF | TGTGCCAGCAGCTTATACCAGGACACTGAAGCTTTCTTT
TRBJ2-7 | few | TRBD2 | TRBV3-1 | CASSQELRGGRSYEQYF | TGTGCCAGCAGCCAAGAATTGCGCGGGGGACGATCCTACGAGCAGTACTTC
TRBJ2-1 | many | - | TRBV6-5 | CASSYSTSRIYNEQFF | TGTGCCAGCAGTTACTCCACTAGCCGCATCTACAATGAGCAGTTCTTC
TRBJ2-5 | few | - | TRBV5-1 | CASSYGGYQETQYF | TGCGCCAGCAGCTATGGTGGTTACCAAGAGACCCAGTACTTC
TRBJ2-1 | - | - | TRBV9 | CASSGRGPENEQFF | TGTGCCAGCAGCGGGCGGGGGCCCGAGAATGAGCAGTTCTTC
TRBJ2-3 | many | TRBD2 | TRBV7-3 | CASSLSASGGTRTDTQYF | TGTGCCAGCAGCTTATCGGCTAGCGGGGGGACCCGCACAGATACGCAGTATTTT